This entry describes one TCR beta chain. This clonotype appeared a single time. Its antigen target is currently unknown. Per-base qualities were not stored, and no clone one base away is much larger. The data derive from a study of post-analysis software for immune sequencing data (dated by TCRdb to between 2014 and 2017). Looking at the study overall: Disease courses on record covered relapsing-remitting, secondary progressive and progressive-relapsing multiple sclerosis, though some patients had no subtype annotation. The patient repertoires were compared against approximately eleven previously published healthy control repertoires obtained from donors aged 6 to 25 years. A subset of samples was prepared in parallel using single-end sample barcoding, then pooled and co-amplified after Illumina adapter ligation.

On the study overall, not on this receptor specifically: Roughly 5 TRBV segments, including TRBV5-6, TRBV5-1 and TRBV20-1, were significantly more frequent in patients than controls. Normalized Chao1 diversity was significantly lower in multiple sclerosis patients than controls, suggesting substantial peripheral T-cell clonal expansion. Direct clustering with F measure revealed strong co-clustering of samples prepared in the same batch, which led to a batch-effect correction. The control group was slightly older than the multiple sclerosis patient group.

The library was made by PCR. Reads for this sample came from an Illumina HiSeq 2500. Unique molecular identifiers were incorporated into TCR beta cDNA libraries to reduce PCR and sequencing biases. Per 1 to 10 million input T cells, approximately 500,000 cDNA molecules were obtained, such that each molecule approximated one T cell. The same protocol used for the earlier healthy control dataset was applied to prepare and sequence the patient libraries. Samples belonging to the same batch were prepared together, multiplexed and sequenced on a shared HiSeq lane. The original methods were these. Raw barcoded reads were processed with MIGEC, and single-read molecular identifier groups were discarded before consensus assembly and CDR3 extraction. VDJtools was used for post-analysis of the clonotype tables, with diversity normalized by down-sampling every dataset to the smallest sample size. In repertoire overlap clustering, CDR3 amino acid sequences, but not nucleotide sequences, were matched to correct batch-related cross-sample contamination. The public reads were reprocessed in TCRdb via fastp at Q25 and MiXCR, keeping in-frame beta chains. Under each unique CDR3 protein, matching rows form one entry showing the most common genes and DNA. What appears here as the V and J calls and clone size reflects TCRdb's work, not the paper's. The sample includes more than 450,000 distinct CDR3 sequences, with 30% to 40% observed a single time. Less than 6% of the sample is held by the ten biggest clonotypes.

TCR beta repertoires were profiled from peripheral blood of about a dozen young patients with multiple sclerosis to demonstrate the VDJtools post-analysis software. The multiple sclerosis patients were children and adolescents ranging in age from 6 to 15 years. Cut back by 3 bases and 4 bases, the V and J ends lie 15 bases apart. The CDR3, from cysteine to phenylalanine, totals 15 residues. Just CDR3 DNA is preserved here, 45 bases in frame from base 1. The sample taken for sequencing was blood. This clonotype originated in a girl between 2 and 17 years old with multiple sclerosis. Here the chain combines TRBV12-3 or TRBV12-4 and TRBJ1-2, and possibly TRBD1, on 6 matching bases. This receptor has the CDR3 CASSFNGGGSYGYTF. The bases are TGTGCCAGCAGTTTCAATGGGGGCGGTAGCTATGGCTACACCTTC.